This section outlines one T cell receptor beta chain sequence together with its context. Its antigen remains unidentified. The cDNA had a unique molecular identifier and a template-switch universal primer site. TCRdb independently ran MiXCR on the 5' RACE reads; one entry per CDR3 protein. The table has hundreds of thousands of distinct CDR3 sequences, under 9% seen once. The record originates from a study of identical twins. Points from the study as a whole: Models underestimated out-of-frame TCR alpha sharing in monozygotic twins. In cord blood, abundant beta clonotypes had fewer insertions; memory showed no trend. An excess of low generation probability was shown by twin-shared out-of-frame alpha sequences.

V was clipped by 3 bases and J by 8 bases; unmatched bases: 6. This CDR3 region has 14 residues. The germline V gene encodes CDR1 MNHNS and CDR2 SASEGT. These data are also associated with another study on yellow fever vaccine responses in identical twins.

Sample: PBMCs. The sequence came from a woman aged 18-35 years in good health. J is TRBJ1-4 and V is TRBV6-1, with 7 bases matching TRBD1. The CDR3 loop is CASSDTTGREKLFF. CDR3 nucleotides: TGTGCCAGCAGTGACACGACAGGGAGAGAAAAACTGTTTTTT.